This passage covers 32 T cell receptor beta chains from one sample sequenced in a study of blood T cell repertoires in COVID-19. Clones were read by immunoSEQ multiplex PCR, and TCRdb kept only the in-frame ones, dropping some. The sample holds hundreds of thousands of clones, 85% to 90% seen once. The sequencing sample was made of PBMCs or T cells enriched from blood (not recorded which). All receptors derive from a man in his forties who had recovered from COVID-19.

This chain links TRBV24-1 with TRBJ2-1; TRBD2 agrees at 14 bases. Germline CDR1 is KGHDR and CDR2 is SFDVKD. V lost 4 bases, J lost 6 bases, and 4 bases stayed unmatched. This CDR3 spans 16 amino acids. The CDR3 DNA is TGTGCCACCAGTGAACCCGGGACTAGCGGGAGCAATGAGCAGTTCTTC. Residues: CATSEPGTSGSNEQFF.

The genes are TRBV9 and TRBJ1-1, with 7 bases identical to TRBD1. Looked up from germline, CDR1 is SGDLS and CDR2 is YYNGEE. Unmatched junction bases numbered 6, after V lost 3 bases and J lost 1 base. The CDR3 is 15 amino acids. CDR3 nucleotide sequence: TGTGCCAGCAGCGCGAGAGGGACAGCGAACACTGAAGCTTTCTTT. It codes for CASSARGTANTEAFF.

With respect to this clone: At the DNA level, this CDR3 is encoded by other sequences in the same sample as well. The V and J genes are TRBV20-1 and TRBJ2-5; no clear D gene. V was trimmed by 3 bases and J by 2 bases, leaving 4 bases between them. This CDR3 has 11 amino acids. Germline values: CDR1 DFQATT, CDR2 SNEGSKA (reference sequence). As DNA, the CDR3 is TGCAGTGCTAGGCGGCAAGAGACCCAGTACTTC. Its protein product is CSARRQETQYF.

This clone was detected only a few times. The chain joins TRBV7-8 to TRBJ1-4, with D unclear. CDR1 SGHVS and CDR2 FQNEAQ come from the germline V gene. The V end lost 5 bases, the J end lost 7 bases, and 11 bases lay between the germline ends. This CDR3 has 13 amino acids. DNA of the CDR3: TGTGCCAGCAGCCGCCTGGCGGCTGAAAAACTGTTTTTT. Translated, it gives CASSRLAAEKLFF.

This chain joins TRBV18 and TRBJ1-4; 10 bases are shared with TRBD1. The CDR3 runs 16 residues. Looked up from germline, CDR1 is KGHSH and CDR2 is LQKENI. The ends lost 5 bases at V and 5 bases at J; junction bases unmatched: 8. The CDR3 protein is CASSSRQGARNEKLFF. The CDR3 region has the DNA TGTGCCAGCTCATCCCGACAGGGGGCGCGGAATGAAAAACTGTTTTTT.

This CDR3 reads CASSLDTRPDTQYF. CDR3 nucleotides: TGCGCCAGCAGCTTGGATACTAGACCAGATACGCAGTATTTT. This chain joins TRBV5-1 and TRBJ2-3; D might be TRBD2 (5 bases). CDR1 and CDR2 (germline): SGHRS, YFSETQ. Trimming left V 0 bases short and J 4 bases short, with 9 bases between. The CDR3 extends over 14 amino acids.

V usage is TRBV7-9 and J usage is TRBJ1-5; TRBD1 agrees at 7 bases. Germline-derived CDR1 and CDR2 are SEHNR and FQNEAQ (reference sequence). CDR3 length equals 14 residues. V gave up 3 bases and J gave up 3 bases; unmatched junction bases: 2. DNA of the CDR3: TGTGCCAGCAGCTTGACAGGGAACAATCAGCCCCAGCATTTT. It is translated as CASSLTGNNQPQHF.

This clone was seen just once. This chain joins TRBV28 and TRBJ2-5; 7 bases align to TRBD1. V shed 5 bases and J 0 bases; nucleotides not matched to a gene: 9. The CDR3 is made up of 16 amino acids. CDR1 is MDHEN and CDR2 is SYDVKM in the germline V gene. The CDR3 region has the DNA TGTGCCAGCAGTAACGGACAGGCCAGGTACCAAGAGACCCAGTACTTC. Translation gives CASSNGQARYQETQYF.

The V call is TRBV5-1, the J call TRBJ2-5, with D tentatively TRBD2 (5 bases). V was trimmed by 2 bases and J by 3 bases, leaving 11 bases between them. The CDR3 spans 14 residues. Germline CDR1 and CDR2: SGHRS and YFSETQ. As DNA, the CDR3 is TGCGCCAGCAGCTTTGGAGGACCAAAAGAGACCCAGTACTTC. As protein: CASSFGGPKETQYF.

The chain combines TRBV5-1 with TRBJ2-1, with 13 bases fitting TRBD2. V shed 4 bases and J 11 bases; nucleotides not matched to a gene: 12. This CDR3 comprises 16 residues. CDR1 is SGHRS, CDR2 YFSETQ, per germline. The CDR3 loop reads CASSQTSGGYVSQQFF. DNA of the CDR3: TGCGCCAGCAGCCAGACTAGCGGGGGGTATGTATCGCAGCAGTTCTTC.

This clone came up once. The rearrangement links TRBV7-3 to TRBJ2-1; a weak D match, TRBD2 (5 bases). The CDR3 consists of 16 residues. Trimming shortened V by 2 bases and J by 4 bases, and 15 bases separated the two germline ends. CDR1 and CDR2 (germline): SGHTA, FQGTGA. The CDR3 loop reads CASSLVGSPDYNEQFF. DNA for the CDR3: TGTGCCAGCAGCTTAGTTGGGAGTCCAGATTACAATGAGCAGTTCTTC. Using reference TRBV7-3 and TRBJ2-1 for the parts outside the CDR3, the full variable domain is GAGVSQTPSNKVTEKGKYVELRCDPISGHTALYWYRQSLGQGPEFLIYFQGTGAADDSGLPNDRFFAVRPEGSVSTLKIQRTERGDSAVYLCASSLVGSPDYNEQFFGPGTRLTVL.

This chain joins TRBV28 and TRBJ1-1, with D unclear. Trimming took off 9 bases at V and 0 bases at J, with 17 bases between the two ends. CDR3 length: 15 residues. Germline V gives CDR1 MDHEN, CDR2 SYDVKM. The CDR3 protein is CASRFSVSMNTEAFF. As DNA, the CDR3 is TGTGCCAGTCGATTCTCCGTTAGCATGAACACTGAAGCTTTCTTT.

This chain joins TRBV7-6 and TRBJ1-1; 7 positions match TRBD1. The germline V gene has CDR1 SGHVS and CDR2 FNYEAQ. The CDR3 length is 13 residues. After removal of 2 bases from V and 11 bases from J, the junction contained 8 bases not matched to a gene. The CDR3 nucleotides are TGTGCCAGCAGCTTATATGACAGGGATTCGGCTTTCTTT. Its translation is CASSLYDRDSAFF.

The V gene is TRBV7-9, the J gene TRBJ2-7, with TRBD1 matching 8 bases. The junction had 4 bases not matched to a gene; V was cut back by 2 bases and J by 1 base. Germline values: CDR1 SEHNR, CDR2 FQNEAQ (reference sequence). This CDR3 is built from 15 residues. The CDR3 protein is CASSLRTGSSYEQYF. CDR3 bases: TGTGCCAGCAGCTTACGGACAGGGTCTTCCTACGAGCAGTACTTC.

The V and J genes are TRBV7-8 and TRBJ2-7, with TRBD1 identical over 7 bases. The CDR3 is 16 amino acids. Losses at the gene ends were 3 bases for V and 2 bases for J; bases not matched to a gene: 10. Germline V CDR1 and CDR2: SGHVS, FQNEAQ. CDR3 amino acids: CASSFPPGGVPYEQYF. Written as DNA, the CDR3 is TGTGCCAGCAGCTTTCCCCCAGGGGGTGTACCCTACGAGCAGTACTTC.

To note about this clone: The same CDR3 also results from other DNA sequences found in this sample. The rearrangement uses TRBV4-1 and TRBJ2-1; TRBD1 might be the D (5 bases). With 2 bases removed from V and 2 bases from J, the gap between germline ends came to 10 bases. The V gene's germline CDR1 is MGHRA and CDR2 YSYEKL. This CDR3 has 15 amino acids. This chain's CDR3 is CASSQSQDTYNEQFF. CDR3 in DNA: TGCGCCAGCAGCCAATCCCAGGACACCTACAATGAGCAGTTCTTC.

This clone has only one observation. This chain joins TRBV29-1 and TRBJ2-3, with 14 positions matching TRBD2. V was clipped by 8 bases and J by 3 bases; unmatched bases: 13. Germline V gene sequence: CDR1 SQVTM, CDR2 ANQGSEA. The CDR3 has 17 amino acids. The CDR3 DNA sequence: TGCAGCTCGAGTGCGTGGACTAGCGGGAGGAAGACAGATACGCAGTATTTT. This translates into CSSSAWTSGRKTDTQYF.

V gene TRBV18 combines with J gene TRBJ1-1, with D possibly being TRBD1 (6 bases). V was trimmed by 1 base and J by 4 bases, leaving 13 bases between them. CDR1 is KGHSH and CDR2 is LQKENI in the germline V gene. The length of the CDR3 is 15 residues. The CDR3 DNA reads TGTGCCAGCTCACCACAGGGGGGGTGGGCCACTGAAGCTTTCTTT. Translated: CASSPQGGWATEAFF.

CDR3 residues: CASSPGRGGGRYEQYF. The CDR3 bases are TGTGCCAGCTCACCAGGGAGGGGAGGGGGAAGATACGAGCAGTACTTC. V usage is TRBV18 and J usage is TRBJ2-7; TRBD2 might be the D (7 bases). V lost 2 bases to trimming and J lost 4 bases, with 18 bases between them. Germline V gene lookup returns CDR1 KGHSH and CDR2 LQKENI. The CDR3 sequence is 16 residues long.

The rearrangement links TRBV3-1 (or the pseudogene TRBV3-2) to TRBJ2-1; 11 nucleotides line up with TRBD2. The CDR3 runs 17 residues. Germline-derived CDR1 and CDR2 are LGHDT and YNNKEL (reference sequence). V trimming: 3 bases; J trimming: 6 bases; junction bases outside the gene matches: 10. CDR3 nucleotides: TGTGCCAGCAGCCAGAATAGCGGGAGGGGCGGCGTCAATGAGCAGTTCTTC. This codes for CASSQNSGRGGVNEQFF.

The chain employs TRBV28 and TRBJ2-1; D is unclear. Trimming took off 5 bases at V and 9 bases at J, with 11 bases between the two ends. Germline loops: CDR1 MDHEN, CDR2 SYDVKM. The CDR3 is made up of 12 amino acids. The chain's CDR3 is CASSILMGEQFF. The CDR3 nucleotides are TGTGCCAGCAGTATACTAATGGGTGAGCAGTTCTTC. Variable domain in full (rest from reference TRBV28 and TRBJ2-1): DVKVTQSSRYLVKRTGEKVFLECVQDMDHENMFWYRQDPGLGLRLIYFSYDVKMKEKGDIPEGYSVSREKKERFSLILESASTNQTSMYLCASSILMGEQFFGPGTRLTVL.

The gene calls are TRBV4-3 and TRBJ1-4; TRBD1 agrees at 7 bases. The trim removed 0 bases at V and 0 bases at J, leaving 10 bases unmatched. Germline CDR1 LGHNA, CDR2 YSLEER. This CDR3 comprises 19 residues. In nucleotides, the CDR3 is TGCGCCAGCAGCCAAGATCCAATGGACAGGAGCACAACTAATGAAAAACTGTTTTTT. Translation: CASSQDPMDRSTTNEKLFF.

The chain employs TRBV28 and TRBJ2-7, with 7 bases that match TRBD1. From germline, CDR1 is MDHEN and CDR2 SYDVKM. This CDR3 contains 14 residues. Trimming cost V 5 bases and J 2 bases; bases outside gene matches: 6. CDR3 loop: CASSPSGQTYEQYF. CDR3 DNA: TGTGCCAGCAGTCCTTCGGGACAGACCTACGAGCAGTACTTC.

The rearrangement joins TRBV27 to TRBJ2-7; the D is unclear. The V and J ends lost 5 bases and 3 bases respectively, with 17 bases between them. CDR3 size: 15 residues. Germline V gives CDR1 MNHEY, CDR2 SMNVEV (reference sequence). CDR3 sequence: CASSPLAPGRYEQYF. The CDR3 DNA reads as TGTGCCAGCAGTCCGTTAGCTCCCGGCCGCTACGAGCAGTACTTC.

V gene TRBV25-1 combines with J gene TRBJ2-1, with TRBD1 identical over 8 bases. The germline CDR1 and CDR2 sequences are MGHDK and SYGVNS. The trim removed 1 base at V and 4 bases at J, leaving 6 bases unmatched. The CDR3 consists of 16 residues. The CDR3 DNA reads TGTGCCAGCAGTGAATCAGGGACAGGAAAATACAATGAGCAGTTCTTC. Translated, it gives CASSESGTGKYNEQFF. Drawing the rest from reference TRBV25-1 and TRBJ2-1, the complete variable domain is EADIYQTPRYLVIGTGKKITLECSQTMGHDKMYWYQQDPGMELHLIHYSYGVNSTEKGDLSSESTVSRIRTEHFPLTLESARPSHTSQYLCASSESGTGKYNEQFFGPGTRLTVL.

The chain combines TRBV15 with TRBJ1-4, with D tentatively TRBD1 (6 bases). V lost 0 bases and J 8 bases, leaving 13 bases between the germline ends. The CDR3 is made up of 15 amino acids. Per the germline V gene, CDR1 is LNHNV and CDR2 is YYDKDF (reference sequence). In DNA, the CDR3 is TGTGCCACCAGCAGAGACGGGACATCTCGGGAAAAACTGTTTTTT. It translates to CATSRDGTSREKLFF. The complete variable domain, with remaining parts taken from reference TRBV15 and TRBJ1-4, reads DAMVIQNPRYQVTQFGKPVTLSCSQTLNHNVMYWYQQKSSQAPKLLFHYYDKDFNNEADTPDNFQSRRPNTSFCFLDIRSPGLGDTAMYLCATSRDGTSREKLFFGSGTQLSVL.

The CDR3: CASSSAGARVAYNEQFF. DNA for the CDR3: TGTGCCAGCAGCTCCGCCGGAGCGCGGGTAGCCTACAATGAGCAGTTCTTC. The chain carries TRBV7-2 and TRBJ2-1, with a weak D call TRBD2 (5 bases). Trimming took off 4 bases at V and 2 bases at J, with 18 bases between the two ends. Germline-derived CDR1 and CDR2 are SGHTA and FQGNSA. This CDR3 is 17 amino acids long.

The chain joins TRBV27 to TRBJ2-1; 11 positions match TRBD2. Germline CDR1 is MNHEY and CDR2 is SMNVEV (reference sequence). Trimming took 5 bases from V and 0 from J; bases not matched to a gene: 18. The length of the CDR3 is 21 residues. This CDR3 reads CASSPHQGTSGRRYSYNEQFF. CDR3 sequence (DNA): TGTGCCAGCAGTCCCCATCAAGGGACTAGCGGCCGCAGATACTCCTACAATGAGCAGTTCTTC.

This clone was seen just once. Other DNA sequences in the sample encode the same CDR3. The CDR3: CASSPRNTGELFF. The CDR3 DNA sequence: TGTGCCAGCAGCCCGAGGAACACCGGGGAGCTGTTTTTT. The J gene is TRBJ2-2, the V gene TRBV7-3; D call uncertain. V dropped 5 bases and J dropped 1 base, with 5 bases sitting between them. CDR3 length: 13 amino acids. Germline V gives CDR1 SGHTA, CDR2 FQGTGA.

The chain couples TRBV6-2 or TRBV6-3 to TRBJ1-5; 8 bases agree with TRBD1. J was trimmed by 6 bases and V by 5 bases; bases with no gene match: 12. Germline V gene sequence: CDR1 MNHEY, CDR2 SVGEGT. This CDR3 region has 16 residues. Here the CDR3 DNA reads TGTGCCAGCAGTCCCGGCGACAGGGGATCTGGTCAGCCCCAGCATTTT. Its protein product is CASSPGDRGSGQPQHF.

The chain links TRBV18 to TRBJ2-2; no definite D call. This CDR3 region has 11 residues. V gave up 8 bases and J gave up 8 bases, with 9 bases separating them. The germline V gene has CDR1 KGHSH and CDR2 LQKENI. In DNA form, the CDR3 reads TGTGCCAGCACCTTTGCGGGGGAGCTGTTTTTT. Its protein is CASTFAGELFF.

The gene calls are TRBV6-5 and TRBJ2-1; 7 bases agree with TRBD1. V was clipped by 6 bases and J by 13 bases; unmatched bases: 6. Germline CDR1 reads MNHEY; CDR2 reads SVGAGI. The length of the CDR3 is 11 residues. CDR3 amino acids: CASSLGDSQFF. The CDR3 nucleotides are TGTGCCAGCAGCTTGGGGGACAGCCAGTTCTTC.